This TCR beta chain was found in a study of shared clonotypes between healthy human individuals. The authors split each subset's genomic DNA evenly across several immunoSEQ plates. Generated by immunoSEQ multiplex PCR, the TCRdb table keeps only in-frame clones and is missing some. The sample carries about 1.5 million clones, approximately 98% recorded once. Sample: naive CD4+ T cells sorted from blood. Subset given: CD45RA+ positively selected. This sequence originates from a young man in good health.

In DNA, the CDR3 is TGTGCCAGCAGCTTTCAGGGTTCAATCACTGAAGCTTTCTTT. Encoded protein: CASSFQGSITEAFF. The genes are TRBV7-2 and TRBJ1-1, with D possibly TRBD1 on 5 matching bases. The CDR3 covers 14 residues. Germline V gene sequence: CDR1 SGHTA, CDR2 FQGNSA. V gave up 3 bases and J gave up 4 bases, with 12 bases separating them.